Below, 25 T cell receptor beta chains from the same sample are listed, as sequenced in a study of blood T cells in healthy people across ages. Then a second PCR, running about 6 to 12 cycles, was carried out with a sample-barcoded 5' primer and a J-beta primer mix. TCRdb reanalysed the 5' RACE reads using MiXCR and keeps one entry per CDR3 protein. This sample has 730,000 or so distinct CDR3 sequences, with around 38% found just once. The sample taken for sequencing was blood. These receptors were obtained from a man of 80 years or more in good health.

This chain connects TRBV28 to TRBJ1-2; no definite D call. Germline V CDR1 and CDR2: MDHEN, SYDVKM. CDR3 length: 13 amino acids. Deletions cut 10 bases from V and 8 bases from J, with 20 bases between. CDR3: CAISTGGIKGYTF. CDR3 in DNA: TGTGCCATCTCGACGGGAGGGATTAAAGGCTACACCTTC.

The chain links TRBV28 to TRBJ2-7, with 7 bases fitting TRBD2. The V and J ends lost 8 bases and 3 bases, in that order; junction bases with no gene match: 10. Germline lookup yields CDR1 MDHEN and CDR2 SYDVKM. The CDR3 length is 14 residues. The CDR3 DNA reads as TGTGCCAGCCAGGGAGCGGGATCAAACTACGAGCAGTACTTC. Its translation: CASQGAGSNYEQYF.

The rearrangement uses TRBV4-1 and TRBJ2-3; possible D gene TRBD2, 6 bases. The length of the CDR3 is 15 residues. Germline CDR1 MGHRA, CDR2 YSYEKL. V dropped 0 bases and J dropped 14 bases, with 21 bases sitting between them. DNA for the CDR3: TGCGCCAGCAGCCAAGACGGCCGGGGACTTGACCCCAGGTATTTT. This codes for CASSQDGRGLDPRYF.

This clonotype was counted a few times. V usage is TRBV9 and J usage is TRBJ2-7; D remains ambiguous. The CDR3 loop spans 16 amino acids. Germline values: CDR1 SGDLS, CDR2 YYNGEE. V lost 3 bases and J 5 bases, leaving 21 bases between the germline ends. As DNA, the CDR3 is TGTGCCAGCAGCGAAGGTTTGAAGGGTGTTACCCACGAGCAGTACTTC. It specifies CASSEGLKGVTHEQYF. Full variable domain (remainder filled in from reference TRBV9 and TRBJ2-7): DSGVTQTPKHLITATGQRVTLRCSPRSGDLSVYWYQQSLDQGLQFLIQYYNGEERAKGNILERFSAQQFPDLHSELNLSSLELGDSALYFCASSEGLKGVTHEQYFGPGTRLTVT.

This clonotype was counted ten times or more. V gene TRBV12-3 or TRBV12-4 combines with J gene TRBJ2-3; D is unresolved. Trimming cost V 8 bases and J 1 base, with 16 bases left between them. The CDR3 has 15 residues. CDR3 sequence: CASGPSRARTDTQYF. The DNA of the CDR3 is TGTGCCAGCGGACCTAGTAGAGCGCGCACAGATACGCAGTATTTT.

The V call is TRBV15, the J call TRBJ2-4; 7 bases align to TRBD1. The DNA end lines up better with TRBJ2-7; the J call may be wrong. CDR1 is LNHNV, CDR2 YYDKDF, per germline (reference sequence). The CDR3 is 16 amino acids. CDR3 residues: CATSSSSDRDADEQYF. The DNA for the CDR3 is TGTGCCACCAGCAGTTCCAGCGACAGGGACGCGGACGAGCAGTACTTC.

This rearrangement joins TRBV6-2 or TRBV6-3 to TRBJ1-2; no clear D gene. CDR1 is MNHEY and CDR2 is SVGEGT in the germline V gene. V gave up 10 bases and J gave up 4 bases, with 16 bases separating them. This CDR3 comprises 13 residues. DNA of the CDR3: TGTGCCACCCTAACAGCCGCAACCTATGGCTACACCTTC. It translates to CATLTAATYGYTF.

The chain is built from TRBV6-2 or TRBV6-3 and TRBJ2-7, with D tentatively TRBD1 or TRBD2 (5 bases each). CDR1 and CDR2 from the germline V gene are MNHEY and SVGEGT. The CDR3 is 16 residues long. V was trimmed by 5 bases and J by 2 bases, leaving 19 bases between them. CDR3 sequence reads: CASSSPGLPKTYEQYF. As DNA, the CDR3 is TGTGCCAGCAGTAGCCCGGGGCTTCCTAAAACCTACGAGCAGTACTTC.

This clonotype showed up just a few times. The chain links TRBV27 to TRBJ2-3, with TRBD2 matching over 7 bases. Unmatched junction bases numbered 8, after V lost 3 bases and J lost 2 bases. The CDR3 loop spans 16 amino acids. Germline values: CDR1 MNHEY, CDR2 SMNVEV (reference sequence). CDR3 DNA: TGTGCCAGCAGTTTGCGGGCTAGCGGCAACACAGATACGCAGTATTTT. Translating gives CASSLRASGNTDTQYF.

This clonotype showed up just a few times. The V and J genes are TRBV7-2 and TRBJ2-5; D perhaps matches TRBD2 (6 bases). Trimming took off 1 base at V and 1 base at J, with 13 bases between the two ends. Looked up from germline, CDR1 is SGHTA and CDR2 is FQGNSA. This CDR3 is 16 amino acids long. The CDR3 here is CASSLVLSSAQETQYF. The CDR3 DNA reads as TGTGCCAGCAGCTTAGTCTTGTCTAGCGCCCAAGAGACCCAGTACTTC.

To note about this clonotype: A far larger clone is one base from this, pointing to a likely read error. The V gene is TRBV11-3, the J gene TRBJ2-3, with a weak D call TRBD2 (5 bases). The CDR3 length is 13 residues. Germline V gene sequence: CDR1 SGHNT, CDR2 YENEEA. For the CDR3, the DNA is TGTGCCAGCAGCTTAGCTAGCATAGATACGCAGTATTTT. Translation gives CASSLASIDTQYF.

The V call is TRBV6-4, the J call TRBJ2-3; D is unresolved. The CDR3 is made up of 12 amino acids. Trimming removed 4 bases at V and 7 bases at J, with 9 bases between. Germline V gene lookup returns CDR1 MRHNA and CDR2 SNTAGT. In DNA, the CDR3 is TGTGCCAGCAGTGCTGATGGGAATACGCAGTATTTT. Protein product: CASSADGNTQYF.

The V gene is TRBV7-3, the J gene TRBJ2-3; 9 bases agree with TRBD2. Germline lookup yields CDR1 SGHTA and CDR2 FQGTGA. The junction had 10 bases not matched to a gene; V was cut back by 5 bases and J by 7 bases. This CDR3 has 15 amino acids. CDR3 nucleotide sequence: TGTGCCAGCAGCCCGACTAGCGGTTACGTATATACGCAGTATTTT. Its protein is CASSPTSGYVYTQYF.

This rearrangement joins TRBV7-2 to TRBJ2-5; D gene ambiguous. Trimming left V 5 bases short and J 2 bases short, with 15 bases between. CDR1 is SGHTA and CDR2 is FQGNSA in the germline V gene. The CDR3 length is 15 residues. Here the CDR3 DNA reads TGTGCCAGCAGCCCGAGTCGATTAGGGCAAGAGACCCAGTACTTC. It translates to CASSPSRLGQETQYF.

V is TRBV24-1 and J is TRBJ2-5, with D possibly being TRBD1 or TRBD2 (6 bases each). The V gene lost 4 bases and the J gene lost 5 bases, with 10 bases spanning the gap. The V gene's germline CDR1 is KGHDR and CDR2 SFDVKD. The CDR3 has 13 residues. CDR3 loop: CATSEGGRETQYF. The CDR3 DNA reads as TGTGCCACCAGTGAGGGGGGCCGGGAGACCCAGTACTTC.

V gene TRBV9 combines with J gene TRBJ2-3; D not resolved. The CDR3 contains 15 residues. V gave up 3 bases and J gave up 4 bases, with 15 bases separating them. Germline CDR1 reads SGDLS; CDR2 reads YYNGEE. CDR3 sequence (DNA): TGTGCCAGCAGCGCCCGGGCCTCGAGCGCAGATACGCAGTATTTT. Translation: CASSARASSADTQYF.

There are a few counts of this clonotype. The chain is built from TRBV6-2 or TRBV6-3 and TRBJ2-1; tentative D call: TRBD2 (7 bases). V was trimmed by 7 bases and J by 5 bases, leaving 18 bases between them. This CDR3 has 15 residues. Germline V lookup: CDR1 MNHEY, CDR2 SVGEGT. CDR3 coding DNA: TGTGCCAGCACACAGGGTGGGGGGGGCAACAATGAGCAGTTCTTC. Protein product: CASTQGGGGNNEQFF.

The chain has TRBV27 and TRBJ2-1, with 8 bases lining up with TRBD2. V lost 4 bases, J lost 0 bases, and 11 bases stayed unmatched. Germline V gene lookup returns CDR1 MNHEY and CDR2 SMNVEV (reference sequence). The CDR3 has 18 residues. The CDR3 bases are TGTGCCAGCAGTTCTTCCCGCAATCTAGCGGGCTCCTACAATGAGCAGTTCTTC. Protein sequence: CASSSSRNLAGSYNEQFF.

The sample holds a few counts of this clonotype. The CDR3 sequence is CATSDPGTGISEQFF. The CDR3 coding sequence is TGTGCCACCAGTGACCCCGGGACAGGGATCAGTGAGCAGTTCTTC. The rearrangement links TRBV24-1 to TRBJ2-1, with 9 bases matching TRBD1. The germline V gene encodes CDR1 KGHDR and CDR2 SFDVKD. V shed 4 bases and J 9 bases; nucleotides not matched to a gene: 9. CDR3 size: 15 residues.

This clonotype was observed a single time. A much more abundant neighbour one base away suggests this may be a read error. The chain couples TRBV28 to TRBJ1-2, with D possibly being TRBD1 (5 bases). Germline CDR1 is MDHEN and CDR2 is SYDVKM. The CDR3 consists of 13 residues. The CDR3 reads CASSPGQSYGCTF. CDR3 sequence (DNA): TGTGCCAGCAGTCCCGGACAATCTTATGGCTGCACCTTC.

Notes on this clonotype: This clone may be a read error of a much larger clone one base away. The chain is built from TRBV11-2 and TRBJ1-2; tentatively, D is TRBD1 (6 bases). Germline CDR1 reads SGHAT; CDR2 reads FQNNGV. V lost 4 bases to trimming and J lost 12 bases, with 27 bases between them. The CDR3 spans 16 residues. The CDR3 coding sequence is TGTGCCAGCAGCTCTATACGGGGGCGTCGATTGGAGGGCCACACCTTC. Its protein product is CASSSIRGRRLEGHTF. Together with reference TRBV11-2 and TRBJ1-2, the CDR3 gives the full variable domain: EAGVAQSPRYKIIEKRQSVAFWCNPISGHATLYWYQQILGQGPKLLIQFQNNGVVDDSQLPKDRFSAERLKGVDSTLKIQPAKLEDSAVYLCASSSIRGRRLEGHTFGSGTRLTVV.

The chain is built from TRBV20-1 and TRBJ2-2; D is perhaps TRBD2 (6 bases). The CDR3 spans 15 residues. CDR1 and CDR2 from the germline V gene are DFQATT and SNEGSKA (reference sequence). Deletions cut 0 bases from V and 7 bases from J, with 15 bases between. In nucleotides, the CDR3 is TGCAGTGCTAGAGATGGGGCTAGCGTCGGCGGGGAGCTGTTTTTT. Its translation: CSARDGASVGGELFF.

This chain connects TRBV6-2 or TRBV6-3 to TRBJ1-5; D is undetermined. The CDR3 extends over 17 amino acids. The germline V gene encodes CDR1 MNHEY and CDR2 SVGEGT. V lost 10 bases and J 0 bases, leaving 22 bases between the germline ends. The CDR3 nucleotides are TGTGCCACCCAAAGCAACCGAGGGCAGTTTAGCAATCAGCCCCAGCATTTT. Its protein is CATQSNRGQFSNQPQHF.

This clonotype was picked up a small number of times. V and J are TRBV7-2 and TRBJ2-5, with D maybe TRBD2 (6 bases). With 5 bases removed from V and 4 bases from J, the gap between germline ends came to 20 bases. This CDR3 comprises 16 residues. Looked up from germline, CDR1 is SGHTA and CDR2 is FQGNSA. As DNA, the CDR3 is TGTGCCAGCAGCGCGACTTTGGGGCAGGGAGGAGAGACCCAGTACTTC. Protein product: CASSATLGQGGETQYF.

This clonotype was seen only once. The V and J genes are TRBV12-3 or TRBV12-4 and TRBJ1-2, with 8 bases matching TRBD1. The CDR3 runs 16 residues. V lost 6 bases, J lost 6 bases, and 15 bases stayed unmatched. CDR3 sequence: CASSLALRGQWHGYTF. CDR3 DNA: TGTGCCAGCAGCCTCGCTCTCAGGGGGCAGTGGCATGGCTACACCTTC.